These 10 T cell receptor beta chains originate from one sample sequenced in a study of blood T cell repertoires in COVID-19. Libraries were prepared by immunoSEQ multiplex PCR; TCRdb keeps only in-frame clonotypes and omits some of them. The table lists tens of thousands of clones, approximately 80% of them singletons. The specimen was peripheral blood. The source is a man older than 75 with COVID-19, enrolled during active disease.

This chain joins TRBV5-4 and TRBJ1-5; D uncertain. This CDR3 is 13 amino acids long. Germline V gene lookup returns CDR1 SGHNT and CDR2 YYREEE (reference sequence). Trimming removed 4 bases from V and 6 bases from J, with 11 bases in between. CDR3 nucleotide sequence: TGTGCCAGCAGCCAGGCGCCTTCTCAGCCCCAGCATTTT. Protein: CASSQAPSQPQHF.

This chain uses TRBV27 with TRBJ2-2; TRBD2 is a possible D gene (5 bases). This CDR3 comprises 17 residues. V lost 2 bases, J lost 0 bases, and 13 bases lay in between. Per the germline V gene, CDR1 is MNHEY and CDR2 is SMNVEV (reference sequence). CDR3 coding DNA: TGTGCCAGCAGTTTAGCCTCTCCGGGAACGAACACCGGGGAGCTGTTTTTT. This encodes CASSLASPGTNTGELFF.

CDR3 loop: CASSYAQGRGNQPQHF. The CDR3, as DNA: TGTGCCAGCAGTTACGCACAGGGAAGAGGCAATCAGCCCCAGCATTTT. The rearrangement links TRBV6-6 to TRBJ1-5; tentatively, D is TRBD1 (6 bases). Germline CDR1 MNHNY, CDR2 SVGAGI (reference sequence). V was pared by 2 bases and J by 2 bases, with 13 bases between. The CDR3 is 16 residues long.

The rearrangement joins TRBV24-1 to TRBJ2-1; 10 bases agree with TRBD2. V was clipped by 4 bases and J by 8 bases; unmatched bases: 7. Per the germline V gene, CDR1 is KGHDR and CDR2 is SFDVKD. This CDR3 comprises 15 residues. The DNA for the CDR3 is TGTGCCACCAGTGACCCTAGCGGGAGCCTGGATGAGCAGTTCTTC. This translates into CATSDPSGSLDEQFF.

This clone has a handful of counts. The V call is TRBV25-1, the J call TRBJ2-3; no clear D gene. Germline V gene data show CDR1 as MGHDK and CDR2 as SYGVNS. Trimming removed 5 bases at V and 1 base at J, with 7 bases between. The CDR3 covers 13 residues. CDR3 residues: CASSSPGTDTQYF. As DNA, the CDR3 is TGTGCCAGCAGTAGCCCTGGCACAGATACGCAGTATTTT.

The CDR3 coding sequence is TGTGCCAGCAGCGTAGGACTCAACTATGGCTACACCTTC. It translates to CASSVGLNYGYTF. The chain joins TRBV9 to TRBJ1-2; D not certain. Trimming left V 0 bases short and J 2 bases short, with 5 bases between. Per the germline V gene, CDR1 is SGDLS and CDR2 is YYNGEE. The CDR3 is made up of 13 amino acids.

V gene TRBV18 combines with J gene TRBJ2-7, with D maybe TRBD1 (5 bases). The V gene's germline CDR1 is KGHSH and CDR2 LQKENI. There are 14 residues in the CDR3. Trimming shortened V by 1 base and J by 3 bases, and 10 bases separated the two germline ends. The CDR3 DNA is TGTGCCAGCTCACCACAACAGGATTACTACGAGCAGTACTTC. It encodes CASSPQQDYYEQYF.

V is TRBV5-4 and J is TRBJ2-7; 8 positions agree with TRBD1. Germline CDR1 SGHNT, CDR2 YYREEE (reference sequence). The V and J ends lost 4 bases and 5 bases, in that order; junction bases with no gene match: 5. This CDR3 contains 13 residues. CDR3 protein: CASSGDRFNEQYF. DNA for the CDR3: TGTGCCAGCAGCGGGGACAGGTTCAACGAGCAGTACTTC. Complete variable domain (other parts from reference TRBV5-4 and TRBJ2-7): ETGVTQSPTHLIKTRGQQVTLRCSSQSGHNTVSWYQQALGQGPQFIFQYYREEENGRGNFPPRFSGLQFPNYSSELNVNALELDDSALYLCASSGDRFNEQYFGPGTRLTVT.

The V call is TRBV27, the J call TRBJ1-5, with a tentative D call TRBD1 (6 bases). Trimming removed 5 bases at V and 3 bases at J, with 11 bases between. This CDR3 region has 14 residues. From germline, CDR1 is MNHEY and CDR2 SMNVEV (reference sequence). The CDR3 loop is CASSRTGINQPQHF. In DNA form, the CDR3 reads TGTGCCAGCAGTCGCACAGGGATCAATCAGCCCCAGCATTTT.

Here the CDR3 reads CASSFKLRGTDTQYF. CDR3 sequence (DNA): TGTGCCAGCAGTTTCAAGCTCAGGGGCACAGATACGCAGTATTTT. The V gene is TRBV28, the J gene TRBJ2-3; maybe TRBD1 (5 bases). The V gene's germline CDR1 is MDHEN and CDR2 SYDVKM. Trimming pared 3 bases from V and 1 base from J, leaving 11 bases between. This CDR3 contains 15 residues.